Listed below are T cell receptor beta chains from one sample, sequenced in a study of human T cells and chemical hapten exposure. Via MiXCR, TCRdb re-called the RACE reads, giving one row per CDR3 protein. The sample carries 85,000 to 95,000 distinct CDR3 sequences, roughly 11% recorded once. The sequenced sample was whole blood, obtained in connection with sensitization to the hapten diphenylcyclopropenone (DPC). The source of these receptors is a man aged 40-49 years with alopecia areata. Some clones in this sample may be carry-over from other donors' samples. CDR3s leave out the opening cysteine and the closing phenylalanine or tryptophan. The D gene is left open where the match is weak.

TRBD2 TRBJ2-3 TRBV4-3 ASSQVAGGPSDTQY
- TRBJ2-4 TRBV3-1 ASSQVSGIQY
- TRBJ2-2 TRBV5-1 ASSWDGTITGELF
TRBD2 TRBJ2-5 TRBV7-3 ASSPSGSETQY
- TRBJ2-3 TRBV28 ASMAGTISTDTQY
- TRBJ2-3 TRBV9 ASSVAVQIPTDTQY
TRBD2 TRBJ2-2 TRBV24-1 ATSDLLAVNTGELF
TRBD1 TRBJ1-1 TRBV28 ASNDSDRGFEAF
TRBD2 TRBJ2-1 TRBV27 ASSLRLASSYNEQF
TRBD2 TRBJ2-6 TRBV19 ATKAGVTSGANVLT
- TRBJ2-7 TRBV28 ASSSLGPTYEQY
- TRBJ2-3 TRBV7-2 ASSLGWSTDTQY
- TRBJ1-5 TRBV20-1 SASIGTGLNQPQH
TRBD1 TRBJ2-7 TRBV14 ASSQEGQGKYEQY
- TRBJ2-7 TRBV5-6 ASSLLPTSEQY
- TRBJ1-1 TRBV2 GGMNTEAF
TRBD2 TRBJ2-1 TRBV6-2/TRBV6-3 ASSYTLAGFYNEQF
- TRBJ1-5 TRBV7-6 ASSGGSNQPQH
- TRBJ2-3 TRBV30 AWSVLSTDTQY
- TRBJ2-3 TRBV6-6 ASSYRAVLGDTQY
- TRBJ2-1 TRBV14 ASSQETSLEQF
TRBD2 TRBJ2-1 TRBV7-9 ASSLREYDEQF
- TRBJ2-5 TRBV21-1 ASSNGVEQETQY
- TRBJ1-1 TRBV6-5 ASSPIMWNTEAF
TRBD1 TRBJ2-3 TRBV2 ASIDRGNTQY
- TRBJ2-5 TRBV20-1 SAIADGETQY
- TRBJ1-6 TRBV11-2 ASSYERTANSPLH
- TRBJ2-5 TRBV7-2 ASSLGSRVGSGETQY
- TRBJ1-3 TRBV6-2/TRBV6-3 ASSYSRDIGNTIY
- TRBJ1-5 TRBV19 ATRHYSNQPQH
- TRBJ2-3 TRBV27 ASSSQILLSTDTQY
TRBD1 TRBJ2-5 TRBV29-1 SVRLFRDRKLQETQY
- TRBJ2-3 TRBV9 ASTSGNTDTQY
TRBD2 TRBJ2-5 TRBV20-1 SAVPFEGLEETQY